This T cell receptor (beta chain) was recorded in a study of identical twins. The CDR3 has 16 amino acids. The germline gives CDR1 SGHVS, CDR2 FQNEAQ. V lost 2 bases and J lost 3; bases outside the gene matches: 6. Points from the study as a whole: In beta out-of-frame sequences, the excess sharing between twins was weaker.

Concerning this clonotype: Its cognate antigen is unknown.

A universal primer site was created by template switching, with the cDNA bearing unique molecular identifiers. TCRdb passed the 5' RACE reads through MiXCR, listing each CDR3 protein once. This table holds some 300,000 distinct CDR3 sequences, about 12% found once. The same sample was also used in a study of yellow fever vaccine responses in identical twins.

This receptor was taken from a woman between 18 and 29 years old in good health. Sequenced: CD8+ T cells sorted from blood. The rearrangement uses TRBV7-8 and TRBJ2-3, with 9 positions matching TRBD1. The CDR3 sequence: CASSLSGTGWTDTQYF. The CDR3 region has the DNA TGTGCCAGCAGCTTATCAGGGACAGGGTGGACAGATACGCAGTATTTT.